This TCR beta chain was recorded in a study of tumor-infiltrating lymphocytes in primary liver carcinoma. Study results and limitations: Only about 7-25% of top clones occurred in every one of the five tumor regions. Tumor samples exhibited a significantly greater top-250-clone fraction than blood samples (p = 0.039).

The approximately 17-32 mg bulk tissue piece was not sorted before simultaneous RNA and DNA extraction. Regarding this clonotype: Its antigen remains unidentified. An end of the junction differs from the germline gene, which may be a read error.

Total RNA amounting to 500 ng was the source from which TCR beta cDNA was made with a constant-region primer. Libraries of TCR beta came from three nested multiplex PCR rounds with slightly modified ARM-PCR. TCRdb independently ran MiXCR on the multiplex PCR reads; one entry per CDR3 protein. The data show roughly 120,000 distinct CDR3 sequences, about 59% seen once. Material: liver tumor tissue from sampling region 1. Subset specified: tumor region T1, superior pole. The receptor's source is a woman between 55 and 75 years old with primary liver carcinoma and hepatitis B virus infection.

The CDR3 region has the DNA TGCAGTGCAAAACGACAGGGGAGATATGGCAACACCTTC. Protein: CSAKRQGRYGNTF. J is TRBJ1-2 and V is TRBV20-1; 8 bases fit TRBD1. This CDR3 is built from 13 residues. CDR1 is DFQATT, CDR2 SNEGSKA, per germline (reference sequence).